This entry is about one T cell receptor (beta chain). A library of TCRbeta sequences, prepared with unique molecular identifiers, was generated. MiXCR, run by TCRdb on the PCR reads, gives a single entry per CDR3 protein. The data hold about 420,000 distinct CDR3 sequences, with under 20% observed a single time. Germline lookup yields CDR1 DFQATT and CDR2 SNEGSKA (reference sequence). Unmatched junction bases numbered 8, after V lost 5 bases and J lost 3 bases. The CDR3 runs to 14 residues. The record originates from a study of T-cell reconstitution after alpha-beta-depleted transplantation in children.

The sequenced sample was PBMCs, mostly from graft donor cells, obtained 360 days after TCRalphabeta/CD19-depleted stem cell transplant. The V gene is TRBV20-1, the J gene TRBJ2-5, with TRBD2 matching 8 bases. The TCR originated in a boy under two years old who had a stem cell transplant for Wiskott-Aldrich syndrome, so the T cells may come from the graft donor. The CDR3 protein is CSAGAGGREETQYF. CDR3 nucleotide sequence: TGCAGTGCTGGCGCGGGGGGCCGGGAAGAGACCCAGTACTTC.